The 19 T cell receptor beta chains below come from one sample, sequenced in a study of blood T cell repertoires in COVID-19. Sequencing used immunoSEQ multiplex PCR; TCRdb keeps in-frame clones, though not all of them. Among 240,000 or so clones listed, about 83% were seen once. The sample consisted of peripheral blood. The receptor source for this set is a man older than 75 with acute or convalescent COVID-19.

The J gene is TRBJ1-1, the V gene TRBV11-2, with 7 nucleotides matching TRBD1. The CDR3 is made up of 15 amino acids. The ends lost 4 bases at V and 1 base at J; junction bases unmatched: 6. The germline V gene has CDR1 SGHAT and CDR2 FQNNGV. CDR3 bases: TGTGCCAGCAGCTCCACGGGACAGCAGAACACTGAAGCTTTCTTT. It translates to CASSSTGQQNTEAFF.

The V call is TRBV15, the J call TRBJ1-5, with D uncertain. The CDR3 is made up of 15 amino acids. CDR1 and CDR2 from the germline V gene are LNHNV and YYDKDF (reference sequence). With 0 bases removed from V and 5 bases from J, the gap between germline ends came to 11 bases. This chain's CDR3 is CATSRDPVGDQPQHF. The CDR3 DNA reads TGTGCCACCAGCAGAGATCCGGTAGGAGATCAGCCCCAGCATTTT.

The CDR3 here is CASSRIRDTGELFF. The CDR3 DNA sequence: TGTGCCAGCAGCAGAATACGGGACACCGGGGAGCTGTTTTTT. The rearrangement links TRBV7-2 to TRBJ2-2; no firm D call. The ends were cut back, 5 bases at V and 3 bases at J, with 10 bases in the middle. The CDR3 spans 14 residues. CDR1 SGHTA and CDR2 FQGNSA come from the germline V gene. Together with reference TRBV7-2 and TRBJ2-2, the CDR3 gives the full variable domain: GAGVSQSPSNKVTEKGKDVELRCDPISGHTALYWYRQSLGQGLEFLIYFQGNSAPDKSGLPSDRFSAERTGGSVSTLTIQRTQQEDSAVYLCASSRIRDTGELFFGEGSRLTVL.

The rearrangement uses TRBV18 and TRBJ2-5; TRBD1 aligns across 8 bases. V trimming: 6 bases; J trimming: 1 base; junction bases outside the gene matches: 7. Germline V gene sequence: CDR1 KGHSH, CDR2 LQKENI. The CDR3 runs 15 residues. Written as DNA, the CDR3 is TGTGCCAGCTCCCAAGACAGGGGAGCCCAAGAGACCCAGTACTTC. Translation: CASSQDRGAQETQYF.

CDR3 sequence reads: CASSLLARFTDTQYF. Written as DNA, the CDR3 is TGTGCCAGCAGCTTGCTAGCGAGGTTCACAGATACGCAGTATTTT. The chain is built from TRBV5-6 and TRBJ2-3, with D tentatively TRBD2 (6 bases). Germline lookup yields CDR1 SGHDT and CDR2 YYEEEE. Trimming shortened V by 1 base and J by 2 bases, and 11 bases separated the two germline ends. This CDR3 contains 15 residues.

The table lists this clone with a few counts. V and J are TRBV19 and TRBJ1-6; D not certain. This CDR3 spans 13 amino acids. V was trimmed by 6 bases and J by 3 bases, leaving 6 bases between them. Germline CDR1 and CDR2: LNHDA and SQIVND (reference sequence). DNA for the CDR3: TGTGCCAGTAGGGAGGGCTATAATTCACCCCTCCACTTT. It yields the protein CASREGYNSPLHF.

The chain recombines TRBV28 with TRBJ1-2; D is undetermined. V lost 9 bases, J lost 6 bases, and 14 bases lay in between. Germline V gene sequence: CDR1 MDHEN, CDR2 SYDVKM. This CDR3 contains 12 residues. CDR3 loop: CASLRTPHGYTF. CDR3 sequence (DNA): TGTGCCAGTCTACGCACGCCCCATGGCTACACCTTC.

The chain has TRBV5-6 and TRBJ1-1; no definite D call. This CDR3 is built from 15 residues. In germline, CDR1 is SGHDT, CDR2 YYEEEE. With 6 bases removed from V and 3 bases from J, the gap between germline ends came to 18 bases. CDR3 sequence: CASTSQQSGDTEAFF. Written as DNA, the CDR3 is TGTGCCAGCACCTCCCAGCAGTCCGGGGACACTGAAGCTTTCTTT.

The CDR3 DNA reads TGCGCCAGCAGCTACGGGCGGGTCCCCACAGATACGCAGTATTTT. Its protein is CASSYGRVPTDTQYF. The V call is TRBV5-1, the J call TRBJ2-3, with TRBD2 as a possible D gene (5 bases). V gave up 3 bases and J gave up 2 bases, with 13 bases separating them. From germline, CDR1 is SGHRS and CDR2 YFSETQ. The CDR3 runs 15 residues.

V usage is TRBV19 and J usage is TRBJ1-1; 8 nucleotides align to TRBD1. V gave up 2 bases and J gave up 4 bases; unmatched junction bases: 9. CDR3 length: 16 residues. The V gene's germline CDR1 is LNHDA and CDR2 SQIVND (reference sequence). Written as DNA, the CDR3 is TGTGCCAGTAGTATACTGGGCAGGGGGCGCAGCACTGAAGCTTTCTTT. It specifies CASSILGRGRSTEAFF.

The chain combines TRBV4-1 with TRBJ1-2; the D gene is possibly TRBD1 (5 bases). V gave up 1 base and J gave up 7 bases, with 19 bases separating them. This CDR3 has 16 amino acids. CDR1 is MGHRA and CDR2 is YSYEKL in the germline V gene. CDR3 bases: TGCGCCAGCAGCCAAGGCCCCACGGACACCTTCGTTGGCTACACCTTC. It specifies CASSQGPTDTFVGYTF.

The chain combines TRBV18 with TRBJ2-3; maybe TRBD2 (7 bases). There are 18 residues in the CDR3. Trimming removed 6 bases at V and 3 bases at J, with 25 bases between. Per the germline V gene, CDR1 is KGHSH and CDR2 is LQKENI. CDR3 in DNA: TGTGCCAGCTCTCGGGGGGCCCGGAGGCTGGTAGGGACAGATACGCAGTATTTT. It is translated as CASSRGARRLVGTDTQYF. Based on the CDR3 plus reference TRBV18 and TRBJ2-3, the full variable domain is NAGVMQNPRHLVRRRGQEARLRCSPMKGHSHVYWYRQLPEEGLKFMVYLQKENIIDESGMPKERFSAEFPKEGPSILRIQQVVRGDSAAYFCASSRGARRLVGTDTQYFGPGTRLTVL.

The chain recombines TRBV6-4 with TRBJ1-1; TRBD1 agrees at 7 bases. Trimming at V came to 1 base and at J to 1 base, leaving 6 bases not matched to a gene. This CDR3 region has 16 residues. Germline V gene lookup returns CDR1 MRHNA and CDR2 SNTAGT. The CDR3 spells CASSDFTGVGNTEAFF. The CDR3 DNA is TGTGCCAGCAGTGACTTCACAGGGGTGGGGAACACTGAAGCTTTCTTT.

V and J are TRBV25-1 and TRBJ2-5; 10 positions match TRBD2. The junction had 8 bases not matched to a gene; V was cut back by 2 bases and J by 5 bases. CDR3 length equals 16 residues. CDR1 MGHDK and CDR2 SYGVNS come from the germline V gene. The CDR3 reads CASSEAGTSVHETQYF. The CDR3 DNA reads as TGTGCCAGCAGTGAAGCCGGGACTAGCGTCCATGAGACCCAGTACTTC. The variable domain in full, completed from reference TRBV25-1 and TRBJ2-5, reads EADIYQTPRYLVIGTGKKITLECSQTMGHDKMYWYQQDPGMELHLIHYSYGVNSTEKGDLSSESTVSRIRTEHFPLTLESARPSHTSQYLCASSEAGTSVHETQYFGPGTRLLVL.

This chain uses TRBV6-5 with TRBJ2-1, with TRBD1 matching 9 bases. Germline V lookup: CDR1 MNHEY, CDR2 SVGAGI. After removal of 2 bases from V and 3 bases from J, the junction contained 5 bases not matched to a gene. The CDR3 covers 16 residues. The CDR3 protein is CASSYGDRVIYNEQFF. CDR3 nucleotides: TGTGCCAGCAGTTACGGGGACAGGGTAATCTACAATGAGCAGTTCTTC.

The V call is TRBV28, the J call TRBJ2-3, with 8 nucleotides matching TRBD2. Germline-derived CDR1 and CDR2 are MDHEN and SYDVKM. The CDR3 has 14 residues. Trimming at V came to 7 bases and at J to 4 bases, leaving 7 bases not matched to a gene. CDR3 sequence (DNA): TGTGCCAGCACCCCGGGAGGGTCGGCAGATACGCAGTATTTT. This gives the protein CASTPGGSADTQYF.

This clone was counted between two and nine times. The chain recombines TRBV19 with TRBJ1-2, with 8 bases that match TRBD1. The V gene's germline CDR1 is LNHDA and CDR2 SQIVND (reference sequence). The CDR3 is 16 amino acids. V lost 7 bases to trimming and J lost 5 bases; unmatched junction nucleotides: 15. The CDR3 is CASKETGVHGNYGYTF. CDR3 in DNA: TGTGCCAGTAAGGAGACAGGGGTCCACGGGAATTATGGCTACACCTTC.

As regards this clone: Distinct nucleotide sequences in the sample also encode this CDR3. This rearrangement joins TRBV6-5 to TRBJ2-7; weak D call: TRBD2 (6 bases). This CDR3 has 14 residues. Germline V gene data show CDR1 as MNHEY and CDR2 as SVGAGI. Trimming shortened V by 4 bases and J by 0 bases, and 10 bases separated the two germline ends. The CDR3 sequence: CASSSTGSSYEQYF. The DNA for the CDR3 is TGTGCCAGCAGTTCCACCGGGAGCTCCTACGAGCAGTACTTC.

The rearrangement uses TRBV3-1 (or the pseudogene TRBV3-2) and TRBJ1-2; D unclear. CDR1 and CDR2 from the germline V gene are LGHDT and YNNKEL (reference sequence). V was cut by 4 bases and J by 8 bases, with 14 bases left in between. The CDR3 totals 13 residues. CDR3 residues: CASSPVKSGGYTF. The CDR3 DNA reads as TGTGCCAGCAGCCCCGTGAAATCGGGGGGCTACACCTTC.